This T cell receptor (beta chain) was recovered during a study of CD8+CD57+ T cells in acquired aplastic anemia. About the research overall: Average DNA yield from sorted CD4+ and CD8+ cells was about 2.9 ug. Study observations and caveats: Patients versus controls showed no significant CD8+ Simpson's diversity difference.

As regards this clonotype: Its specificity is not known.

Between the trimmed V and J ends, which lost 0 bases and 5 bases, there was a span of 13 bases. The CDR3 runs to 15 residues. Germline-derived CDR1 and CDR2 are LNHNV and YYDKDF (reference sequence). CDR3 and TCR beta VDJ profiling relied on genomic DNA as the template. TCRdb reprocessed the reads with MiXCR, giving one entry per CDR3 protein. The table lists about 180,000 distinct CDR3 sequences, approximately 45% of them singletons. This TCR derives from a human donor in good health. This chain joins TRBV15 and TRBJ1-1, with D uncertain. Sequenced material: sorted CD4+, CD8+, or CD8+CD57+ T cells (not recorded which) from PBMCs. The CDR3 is CATSRDPRTDTEAFF. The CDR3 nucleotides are TGTGCCACCAGCAGAGATCCACGAACGGATACTGAAGCTTTCTTT.